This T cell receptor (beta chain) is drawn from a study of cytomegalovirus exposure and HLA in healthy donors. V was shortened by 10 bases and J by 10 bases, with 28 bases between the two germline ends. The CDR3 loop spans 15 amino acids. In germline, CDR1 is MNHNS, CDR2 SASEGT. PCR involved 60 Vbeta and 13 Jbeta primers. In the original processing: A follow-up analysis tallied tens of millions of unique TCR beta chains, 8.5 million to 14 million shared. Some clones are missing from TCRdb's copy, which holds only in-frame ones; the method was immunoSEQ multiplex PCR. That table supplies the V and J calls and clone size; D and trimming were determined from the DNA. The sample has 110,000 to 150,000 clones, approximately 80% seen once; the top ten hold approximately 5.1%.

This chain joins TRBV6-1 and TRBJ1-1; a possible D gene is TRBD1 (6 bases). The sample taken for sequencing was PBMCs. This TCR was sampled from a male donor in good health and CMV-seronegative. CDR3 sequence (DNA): TGTGCCACCCTAGACCGAGGCAGGGGTTTTTTGAGAGCTTTCTTT. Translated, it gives CATLDRGRGFLRAFF.